This T cell receptor (beta chain) was documented in a study of circulating and synovial CD4+ cells in juvenile arthritis. Generated by immunoSEQ multiplex PCR, the TCRdb table keeps only in-frame clones and is missing some. Found here are around 30,000 clones, over 90% of them singletons; the top ten hold 0.6% to 0.85%. Notes on this clone: Its antigen is still unknown.

Study-wide results and caveats: Some such blood samples were as oligoclonal as synovium. Overlap with synovium rose as more T cells were sequenced. CPL versus bulk CD4 samples: T cell genome counts differed by at least an order of magnitude.

Germline-derived CDR1 and CDR2 are SGHRS and YFSETQ. CDR3 length equals 14 residues. Losses at the gene ends were 1 base for V and 7 bases for J; bases not matched to a gene: 3. The receptor's source is a human donor with juvenile idiopathic arthritis. V is TRBV5-1 and J is TRBJ2-2; 8 bases line up with TRBD1. The specimen sequenced was CD4+ T cells from blood. CDR3: CASSLPQGVGELFF. The CDR3 DNA is TGCGCCAGCAGCTTGCCACAGGGGGTCGGGGAGCTGTTTTTT.